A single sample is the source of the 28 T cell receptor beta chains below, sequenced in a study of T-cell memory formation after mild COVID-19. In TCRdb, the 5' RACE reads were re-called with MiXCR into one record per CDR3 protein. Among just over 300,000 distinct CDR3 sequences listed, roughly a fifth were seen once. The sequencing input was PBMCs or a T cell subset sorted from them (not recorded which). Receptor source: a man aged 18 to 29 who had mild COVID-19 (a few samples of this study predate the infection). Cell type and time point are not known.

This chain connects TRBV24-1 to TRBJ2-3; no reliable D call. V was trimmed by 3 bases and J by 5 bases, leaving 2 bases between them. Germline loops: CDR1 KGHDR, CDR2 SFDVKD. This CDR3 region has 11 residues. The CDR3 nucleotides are TGTGCCACCAGTGATCAAGATACGCAGTATTTT. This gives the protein CATSDQDTQYF.

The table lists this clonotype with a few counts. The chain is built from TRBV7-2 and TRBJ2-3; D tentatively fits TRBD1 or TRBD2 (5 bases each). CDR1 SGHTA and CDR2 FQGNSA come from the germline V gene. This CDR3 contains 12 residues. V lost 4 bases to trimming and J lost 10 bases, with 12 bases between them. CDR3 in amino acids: CASSSDQGPQYF. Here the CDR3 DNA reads TGTGCCAGCAGCTCAGATCAGGGACCGCAGTATTTT.

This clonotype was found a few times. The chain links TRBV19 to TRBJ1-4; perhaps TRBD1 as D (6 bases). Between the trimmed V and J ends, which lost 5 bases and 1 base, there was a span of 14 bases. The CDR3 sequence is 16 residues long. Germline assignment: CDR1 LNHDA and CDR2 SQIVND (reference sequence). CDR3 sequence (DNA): TGTGCCAGTAGTCGGAACAGGGCGGGAACTAATGAAAAACTGTTTTTT. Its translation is CASSRNRAGTNEKLFF.

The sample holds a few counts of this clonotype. The CDR3 nucleotides are TGTGCCAGCAGCTTAAGTCAGGTCAACAATGAGCAGTTCTTC. It codes for CASSLSQVNNEQFF. The genes are TRBV7-2 and TRBJ2-1; unclear D gene. The V and J ends lost 2 bases and 5 bases respectively, with 10 bases between them. Germline assignment: CDR1 SGHTA and CDR2 FQGNSA. This CDR3 contains 14 residues. Complete variable domain (other parts from reference TRBV7-2 and TRBJ2-1): GAGVSQSPSNKVTEKGKDVELRCDPISGHTALYWYRQSLGQGLEFLIYFQGNSAPDKSGLPSDRFSAERTGGSVSTLTIQRTQQEDSAVYLCASSLSQVNNEQFFGPGTRLTVL.

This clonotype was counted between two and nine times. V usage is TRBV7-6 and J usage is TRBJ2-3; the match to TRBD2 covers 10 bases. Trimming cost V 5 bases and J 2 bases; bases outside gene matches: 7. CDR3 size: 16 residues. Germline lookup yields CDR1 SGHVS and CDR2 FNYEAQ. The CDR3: CASSVQRGGATDTQYF. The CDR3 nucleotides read TGTGCCAGCAGCGTACAGCGGGGGGGGGCCACAGATACGCAGTATTTT.

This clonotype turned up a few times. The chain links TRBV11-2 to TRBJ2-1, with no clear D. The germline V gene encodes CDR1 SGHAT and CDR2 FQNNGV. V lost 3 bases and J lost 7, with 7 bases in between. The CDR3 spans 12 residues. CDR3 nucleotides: TGTGCCAGCAGCTTCGCATTGAATGAGCAGTTCTTC. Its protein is CASSFALNEQFF.

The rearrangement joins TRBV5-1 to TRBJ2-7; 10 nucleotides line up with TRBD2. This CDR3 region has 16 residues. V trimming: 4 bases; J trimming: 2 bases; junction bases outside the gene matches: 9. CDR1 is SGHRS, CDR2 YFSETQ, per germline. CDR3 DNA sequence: TGCGCCAGCAGCCCACCCTCCGGGACTAGCGCCTACGAGCAGTACTTC. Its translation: CASSPPSGTSAYEQYF.

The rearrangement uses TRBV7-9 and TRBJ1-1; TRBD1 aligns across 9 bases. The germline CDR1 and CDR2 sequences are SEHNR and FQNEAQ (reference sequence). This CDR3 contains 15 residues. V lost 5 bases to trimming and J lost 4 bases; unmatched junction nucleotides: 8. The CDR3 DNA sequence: TGTGCCAGCAGCCAAACAGGGGGCTGGGGCACTGAAGCTTTCTTT. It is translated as CASSQTGGWGTEAFF.

The CDR3 reads CASSEAGTGGVDEQFF. CDR3 nucleotides: TGTGCCAGCAGCGAAGCCGGGACAGGGGGGGTCGATGAGCAGTTCTTC. The J gene is TRBJ2-1, the V gene TRBV7-2; 11 nucleotides align to TRBD1. The junction had 11 bases not matched to a gene; V was cut back by 5 bases and J by 8 bases. The CDR3 consists of 16 residues. CDR1 SGHTA and CDR2 FQGNSA come from the germline V gene. The full variable domain, its missing parts supplied by reference TRBV7-2 and TRBJ2-1, is GAGVSQSPSNKVTEKGKDVELRCDPISGHTALYWYRQSLGQGLEFLIYFQGNSAPDKSGLPSDRFSAERTGGSVSTLTIQRTQQEDSAVYLCASSEAGTGGVDEQFFGPGTRLTVL.

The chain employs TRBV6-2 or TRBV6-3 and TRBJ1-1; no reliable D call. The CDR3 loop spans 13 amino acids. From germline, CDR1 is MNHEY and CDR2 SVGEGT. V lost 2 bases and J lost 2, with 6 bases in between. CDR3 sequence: CASSYQVNTEAFF. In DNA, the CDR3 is TGTGCCAGCAGTTACCAGGTTAACACTGAAGCTTTCTTT.

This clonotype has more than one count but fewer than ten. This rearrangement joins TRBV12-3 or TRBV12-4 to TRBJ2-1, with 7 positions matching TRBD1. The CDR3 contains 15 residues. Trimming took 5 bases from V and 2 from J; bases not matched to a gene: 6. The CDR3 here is CASSDRVGTYNEQFF. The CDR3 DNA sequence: TGTGCCAGCAGTGACAGGGTCGGCACCTACAATGAGCAGTTCTTC.

The CDR3 protein is CASIGTGGHNEQFF. The CDR3 DNA is TGTGCCAGCATCGGGACAGGGGGACACAATGAGCAGTTCTTC. The J gene is TRBJ2-1, the V gene TRBV2; 11 nucleotides agree with TRBD1. This CDR3 is 14 amino acids long. Germline lookup yields CDR1 SNHLY and CDR2 FYNNEI. J was trimmed by 5 bases and V by 7 bases; bases with no gene match: 4.

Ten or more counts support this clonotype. The CDR3 protein is CASSGGAKNIQYF. The CDR3 coding sequence is TGTGCCAGCAGTGGGGGGGCCAAAAACATTCAGTACTTC. The chain recombines TRBV2 with TRBJ2-4; the D gene could be TRBD1 or TRBD2 (5 bases each). Per germline, CDR1 SNHLY and CDR2 FYNNEI. The CDR3 covers 13 residues. V lost 4 bases and J lost 1, with 5 bases in between.

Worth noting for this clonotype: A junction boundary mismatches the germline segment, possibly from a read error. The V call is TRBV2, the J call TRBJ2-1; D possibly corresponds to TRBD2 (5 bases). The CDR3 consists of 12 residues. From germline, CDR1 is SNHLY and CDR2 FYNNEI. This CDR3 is CASSGAGMSPNF. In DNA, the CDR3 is TGTGCCAGCAGTGGGGCCGGGATGTCACCCAACTTC. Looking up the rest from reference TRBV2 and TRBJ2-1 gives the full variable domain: EPEVTQTPSHQVTQMGQEVILRCVPISNHLYFYWYRQILGQKVEFLVSFYNNEISEKSEIFDDQFSVERPDGSNFTLKIRSTKLEDSAMYFCASSGAGMSPNFGPGTRLTVL.

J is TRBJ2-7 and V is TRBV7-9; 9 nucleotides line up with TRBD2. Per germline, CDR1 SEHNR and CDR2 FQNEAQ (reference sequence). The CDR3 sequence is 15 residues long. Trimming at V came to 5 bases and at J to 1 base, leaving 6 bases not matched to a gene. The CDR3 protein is CASSPGLAQSYEQYF. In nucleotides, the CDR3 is TGTGCCAGCAGCCCCGGACTAGCGCAATCCTACGAGCAGTACTTC.

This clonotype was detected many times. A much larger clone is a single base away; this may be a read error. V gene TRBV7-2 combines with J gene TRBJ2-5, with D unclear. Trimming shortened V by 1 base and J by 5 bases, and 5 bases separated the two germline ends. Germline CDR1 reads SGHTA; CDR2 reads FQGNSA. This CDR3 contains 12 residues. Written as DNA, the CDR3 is TGTGCCAGCAGCTTAGAGGCGGAGACCCAGTACTTC. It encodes CASSLEAETQYF.

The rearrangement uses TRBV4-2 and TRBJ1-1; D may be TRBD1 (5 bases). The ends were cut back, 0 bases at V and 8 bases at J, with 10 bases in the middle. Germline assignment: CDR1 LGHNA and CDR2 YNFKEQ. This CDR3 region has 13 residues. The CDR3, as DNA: TGTGCCAGCAGCCAAGACGACGGGGCGGAAGCTTTCTTT. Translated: CASSQDDGAEAFF.

The CDR3 DNA follows: TGTGCCAGCAGCTTCCCCGTGGACGGGGATCCGGGAGATACGCAGTATTTT. Residues: CASSFPVDGDPGDTQYF. The chain uses TRBV7-9 and TRBJ2-3, with D tentatively TRBD2 (5 bases). Looked up from germline, CDR1 is SEHNR and CDR2 is FQNEAQ (reference sequence). The CDR3 covers 17 residues. The V end was cut by 3 bases, the J end by 5 bases, with 21 bases between.

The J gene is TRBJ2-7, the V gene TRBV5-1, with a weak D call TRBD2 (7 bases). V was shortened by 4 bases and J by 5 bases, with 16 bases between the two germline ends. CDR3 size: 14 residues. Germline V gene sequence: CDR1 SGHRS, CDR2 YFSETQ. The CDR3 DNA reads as TGCGCCAGCAGCCCCCTCACGGGGGGCCACGAGCAGTACTTC. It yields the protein CASSPLTGGHEQYF.

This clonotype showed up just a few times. The CDR3 nucleotides read TGCGCCAGCAGGGCTTTTGAGGGGGCTATCACAGATACGCAGTATTTT. The encoded protein is CASRAFEGAITDTQYF. The chain uses TRBV5-1 and TRBJ2-3, with 7 bases identical to TRBD1. CDR1 SGHRS and CDR2 YFSETQ come from the germline V gene. The CDR3 extends over 16 amino acids. Trimming at V came to 5 bases and at J to 2 bases, leaving 11 bases not matched to a gene.

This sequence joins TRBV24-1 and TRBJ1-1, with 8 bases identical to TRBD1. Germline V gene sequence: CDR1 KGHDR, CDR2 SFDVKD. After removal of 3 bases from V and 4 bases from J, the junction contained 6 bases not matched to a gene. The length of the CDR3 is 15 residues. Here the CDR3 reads CATSDPRTGSTEAFF. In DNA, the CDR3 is TGTGCCACCAGTGATCCCCGGACAGGGTCCACTGAAGCTTTCTTT.

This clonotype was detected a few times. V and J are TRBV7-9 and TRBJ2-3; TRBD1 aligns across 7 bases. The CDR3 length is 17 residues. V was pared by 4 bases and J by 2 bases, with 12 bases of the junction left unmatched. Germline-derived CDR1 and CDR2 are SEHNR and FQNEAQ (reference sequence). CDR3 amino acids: CASSSPRGSAVTDTQYF. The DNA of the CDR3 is TGTGCCAGCAGCTCCCCCAGGGGGAGTGCTGTCACAGATACGCAGTATTTT.

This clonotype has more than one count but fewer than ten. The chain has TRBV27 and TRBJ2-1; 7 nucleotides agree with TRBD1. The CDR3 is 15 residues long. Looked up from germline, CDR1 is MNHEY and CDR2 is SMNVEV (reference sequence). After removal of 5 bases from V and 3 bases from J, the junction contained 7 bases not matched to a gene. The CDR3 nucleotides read TGTGCCAGCAGTCCGACAGGGAATCTCTACAATGAGCAGTTCTTC. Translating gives CASSPTGNLYNEQFF.

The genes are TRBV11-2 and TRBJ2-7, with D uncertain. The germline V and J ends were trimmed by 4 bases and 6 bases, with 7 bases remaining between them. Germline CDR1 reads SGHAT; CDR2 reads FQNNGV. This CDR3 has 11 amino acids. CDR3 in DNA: TGTGCCAGCAGCTCGTTTTTCGAGCAGTACTTC. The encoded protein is CASSSFFEQYF.

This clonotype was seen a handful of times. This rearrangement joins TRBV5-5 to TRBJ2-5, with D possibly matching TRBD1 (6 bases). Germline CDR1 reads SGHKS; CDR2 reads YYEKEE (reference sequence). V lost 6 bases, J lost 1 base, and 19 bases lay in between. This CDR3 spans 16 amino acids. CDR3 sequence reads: CASTRLWTAIQETQYF. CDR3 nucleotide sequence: TGTGCCAGCACACGTTTATGGACAGCTATCCAAGAGACCCAGTACTTC.

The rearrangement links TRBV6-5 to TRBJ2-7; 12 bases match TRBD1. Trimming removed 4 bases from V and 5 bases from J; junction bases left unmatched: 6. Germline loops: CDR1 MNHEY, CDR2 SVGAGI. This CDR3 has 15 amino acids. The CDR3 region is CASSSPGQGADEQYF. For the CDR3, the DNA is TGTGCCAGCAGTTCCCCGGGACAGGGGGCTGACGAGCAGTACTTC.

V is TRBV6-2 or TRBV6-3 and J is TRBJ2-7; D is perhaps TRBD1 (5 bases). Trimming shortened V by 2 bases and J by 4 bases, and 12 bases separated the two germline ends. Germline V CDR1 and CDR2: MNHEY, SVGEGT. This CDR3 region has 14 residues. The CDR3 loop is CASSYGAAYYEQYV. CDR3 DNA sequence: TGTGCCAGCAGTTACGGGGCAGCGTATTACGAGCAGTACGTC.

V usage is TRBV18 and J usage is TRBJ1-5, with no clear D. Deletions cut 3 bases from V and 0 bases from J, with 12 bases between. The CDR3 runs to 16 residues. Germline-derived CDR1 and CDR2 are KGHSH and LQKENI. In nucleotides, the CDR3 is TGTGCCAGCTCACCGTCGACACCTACTAGCAATCAGCCCCAGCATTTT. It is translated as CASSPSTPTSNQPQHF.